These 14 T cell receptor beta chains were all obtained from the same sample, sequenced in a study of cytomegalovirus exposure and HLA in healthy donors. Primers: 60 Vbeta forward and 13 Jbeta reverse. TCRdb's table, derived via immunoSEQ multiplex PCR, lists solely in-frame clones and lacks some. The sample gives about 150,000 clones, 65% to 75% of which show up once; around 2.3% is in the top ten. The sequencing input was PBMCs. These receptors originate from a man aged 30 to 45 in good health and CMV-seronegative.

The V gene is TRBV2, the J gene TRBJ1-1, with 10 bases aligning to TRBD1. With V trimmed by 9 bases and J by 2 bases, 3 bases remained unmatched. This CDR3 has 13 residues. CDR1 and CDR2 from the germline V gene are SNHLY and FYNNEI. The CDR3 DNA sequence: TGTGCCAGTTCGACAGGGGGCAACACTGAAGCTTTCTTT. Residues: CASSTGGNTEAFF.

The chain's CDR3 is CASRNRGGGDQPQHF. CDR3 nucleotide sequence: TGTGCCAGCAGGAACAGGGGAGGAGGAGATCAGCCCCAGCATTTT. J is TRBJ1-5 and V is TRBV28, with 7 bases fitting TRBD1. V gave up 6 bases and J gave up 5 bases; unmatched junction bases: 10. The CDR3 runs 15 residues. CDR1 and CDR2 (germline): MDHEN, SYDVKM.

V gene TRBV7-9 combines with J gene TRBJ2-2; weak D call: TRBD1 (5 bases). This CDR3 spans 13 amino acids. Germline V gene sequence: CDR1 SEHNR, CDR2 FQNEAQ (reference sequence). The germline V and J ends were trimmed by 6 bases and 6 bases, with 11 bases remaining between them. In DNA, the CDR3 is TGTGCCAGCAGATTAAGGGGTGCCGGGGAGCTGTTTTTT. It codes for CASRLRGAGELFF.

This clone appeared a few times. The chain carries TRBV7-2 and TRBJ2-7, with unresolved D. V was cut by 3 bases and J by 7 bases, with 13 bases left in between. Germline V gives CDR1 SGHTA, CDR2 FQGNSA. The CDR3 is made up of 13 amino acids. DNA for the CDR3: TGTGCCAGCAGCTTTAGCTTGGTGGGTGAGCAGTACTTC. Its protein is CASSFSLVGEQYF.

The genes are TRBV5-4 and TRBJ2-1, with 9 bases lining up with TRBD2. V was pared by 0 bases and J by 5 bases, with 3 bases of the junction left unmatched. The germline V gene has CDR1 SGHNT and CDR2 YYREEE (reference sequence). This CDR3 has 15 amino acids. The CDR3 is CASSLDPSGNNEQFF. CDR3 sequence (DNA): TGTGCCAGCAGCTTGGACCCTAGCGGGAACAATGAGCAGTTCTTC.

V is TRBV19 and J is TRBJ1-2; 9 nucleotides agree with TRBD1. CDR3 length: 13 amino acids. The germline gives CDR1 LNHDA, CDR2 SQIVND (reference sequence). The trim removed 3 bases at V and 6 bases at J, leaving 2 bases unmatched. The CDR3 is CASSMGQGNGYTF. In nucleotides, the CDR3 is TGTGCCAGTAGTATGGGACAGGGTAATGGCTACACCTTC.

The chain uses TRBV21-1 and TRBJ1-5. TRBV21-1 is noted as a pseudogene. This CDR3 comprises 12 residues. Here the CDR3 DNA reads TGTGCCAGCATACGCCGGGGGCAGCCCCAGCATTTT. As protein: CASIRRGQPQHF.

The V and J genes are TRBV2 and TRBJ2-5; 12 nucleotides agree with TRBD1. V shed 3 bases, J shed 4 bases, and the junction held 3 bases outside the gene matches. CDR1 and CDR2 from the germline V gene are SNHLY and FYNNEI. The CDR3 consists of 15 residues. Here the CDR3 reads CASSEGTGGGETQYF. CDR3 nucleotides: TGTGCCAGCAGTGAGGGGACAGGGGGCGGAGAGACCCAGTACTTC.

This CDR3 is CASSYTTQEAFF. CDR3 in DNA: TGTGCCAGCAGTTACACAACACAAGAAGCTTTCTTT. This rearrangement joins TRBV6-5 to TRBJ1-1; D unclear. The ends were cut back, 2 bases at V and 8 bases at J, with 9 bases in the middle. CDR3 length: 12 amino acids. Germline V CDR1 and CDR2: MNHEY, SVGAGI.

The chain has TRBV28 and TRBJ2-5; a possible D gene is TRBD2 (6 bases). With 5 bases removed from V and 7 bases from J, the gap between germline ends came to 23 bases. The CDR3 length is 16 residues. CDR1 is MDHEN and CDR2 is SYDVKM in the germline V gene. The CDR3 sequence is CASSLQGGSGLRTQYF. Written as DNA, the CDR3 is TGTGCCAGCAGTCTTCAGGGAGGAAGCGGGCTACGGACCCAGTACTTC.

The rearrangement links TRBV19 to TRBJ1-5; D may be TRBD1 (5 bases). Trimming left V 4 bases short and J 2 bases short, with 9 bases between. The CDR3 sequence is 14 residues long. Germline V gene sequence: CDR1 LNHDA, CDR2 SQIVND (reference sequence). CDR3 loop: CASSSRVGNQPQHF. The CDR3 bases are TGTGCCAGTAGTAGCAGGGTGGGCAATCAGCCCCAGCATTTT. Using reference TRBV19 and TRBJ1-5 for the parts outside the CDR3, the full variable domain is DGGITQSPKYLFRKEGQNVTLSCEQNLNHDAMYWYRQDPGQGLRLIYYSQIVNDFQKGDIAEGYSVSREKKESFPLTVTSAQKNPTAFYLCASSSRVGNQPQHFGDGTRLSIL.

This clone was detected a few times. CDR3 amino acids: CASSEYSGTGSHEQYF. The CDR3 nucleotides read TGTGCCAGCAGTGAATATTCCGGGACAGGGAGCCACGAGCAGTACTTC. The genes are TRBV25-1 and TRBJ2-7, with 9 bases identical to TRBD1. The CDR3 runs to 16 residues. After removal of 0 bases from V and 5 bases from J, the junction contained 8 bases not matched to a gene. Germline V gene lookup returns CDR1 MGHDK and CDR2 SYGVNS.

This clone was detected only a few times. This sequence joins TRBV7-9 and TRBJ2-2; D perhaps matches TRBD2 (6 bases). This CDR3 has 15 amino acids. V was clipped by 2 bases and J by 6 bases, with 13 bases between them. Looked up from germline, CDR1 is SEHNR and CDR2 is FQNEAQ (reference sequence). The CDR3 protein is CASSLRDRGSGELFF. The DNA of the CDR3 is TGTGCCAGCAGCTTAAGAGATCGGGGGTCCGGGGAGCTGTTTTTT.

V usage is TRBV19 and J usage is TRBJ2-1; weak D call: TRBD1 (6 bases). Looked up from germline, CDR1 is LNHDA and CDR2 is SQIVND (reference sequence). CDR3 size: 15 residues. The V and J ends lost 5 bases and 3 bases respectively, with 14 bases between them. CDR3 region: CASSPRQVRYNEQFF. Written as DNA, the CDR3 is TGTGCCAGTAGTCCGAGACAGGTGCGCTACAATGAGCAGTTCTTC. Full variable domain (rest looked up from reference TRBV19 and TRBJ2-1): DGGITQSPKYLFRKEGQNVTLSCEQNLNHDAMYWYRQDPGQGLRLIYYSQIVNDFQKGDIAEGYSVSREKKESFPLTVTSAQKNPTAFYLCASSPRQVRYNEQFFGPGTRLTVL.